The rows below give T cell receptor beta chains drawn from one sample of a study of monozygotic twins with inflammatory bowel disease. With the 5' RACE reads reprocessed, TCRdb shows one record per CDR3 protein and no DNA. The table for this sample gives more than 110,000 distinct CDR3 sequences. The sequencing sample was made of blood. All receptors come from a human donor with ulcerative colitis or Crohn's disease, or a healthy co-twin of an affected twin (not recorded which). CDR3s include the opening cysteine and the closing phenylalanine or tryptophan. For some rows the clone size is stated as once, few or many, or as a class when expanded; others skip it.

TRBV6-2/TRBV6-3,-,TRBJ2-7,CASSYSFREQYF
TRBV7-9,-,TRBJ2-3,CASSLTAGVRADTQYF
TRBV28,-,TRBJ2-7,CASSFSGTGSYEQYF
TRBV3-1,-,TRBJ1-1,CASSQEFQGTEAFF
TRBV12-3/TRBV12-4,-,TRBJ2-7,CASSLALVYEQYF
TRBV5-4,-,TRBJ2-1,CASSLAGTPYNEQLF
TRBV6-5,-,TRBJ1-3,CASSYSSVLGAGGNTIYF
TRBV29-1,-,TRBJ2-3,CSFSTPGTDTQYF
TRBV11-2,-,TRBJ2-4,CASSNPTGFDIQYF
TRBV5-4,-,TRBJ2-7,CASSSNPGQPEQYF
TRBV20-1,-,TRBJ1-2,CSAPTPPSNYGYTF
TRBV20-1,-,TRBJ2-3,CSARVLRTSTDTQYF
TRBV5-1,-,TRBJ1-1,CASSLEAQSEAFF
TRBV6-2/TRBV6-3,-,TRBJ2-2,CASSFGRTTGELFF
TRBV29-1,-,TRBJ1-4,CSVEGLGGNEKLFF
TRBV27,-,TRBJ2-1,CASSPRTSLSYNEQFF
TRBV15,-,TRBJ2-1,CATSRDLGQGGYNEQFF
TRBV16,-,TRBJ2-5,CASSRGTGSYQETQYF
TRBV5-6,-,TRBJ2-1,CASSLRGLAAPVEQFF
TRBV13,-,TRBJ2-7,CASTSGTRSYEQYF
TRBV12-3/TRBV12-4,-,TRBJ1-5,CASSFNGGNQPQHF
TRBV10-3,-,TRBJ1-2,CATAPGTGANYGYTF
TRBV7-8,medium-sized,TRBJ1-5,CASRADRGSSQPQHF
TRBV14,-,TRBJ1-5,CASSQGLNQPQHF
TRBV6-5,-,TRBJ1-6,CASSYPRTGDSPLHF
TRBV28,-,TRBJ1-1,CASGTQNTEAFF
TRBV11-3,-,TRBJ2-3,CASGGDREPDTQYF
TRBV27,-,TRBJ1-1,CASSAMGQANTEAFF
TRBV7-2,-,TRBJ2-5,CASSFTPASGETQYF
TRBV5-1,-,TRBJ2-1,CASSLMVAGGPRASYNEQFF
TRBV5-1,-,TRBJ1-1,CASSPGPGPTREAFF
TRBV11-2,-,TRBJ2-1,CAIRRDRGFSGGYNEQFF
TRBV29-1,-,TRBJ2-7,CSVGHGPYEQYF
TRBV7-9,-,TRBJ2-2,CASSLGALTGELFF
TRBV10-3,-,TRBJ2-2,CAISREPTGELFF
TRBV28,-,TRBJ1-5,CASSFTGLGNQPQHF
TRBV7-2,-,TRBJ1-1,CASSSGQGNTEAFF
TRBV20-1,-,TRBJ2-3,CSARSNRDTQYF
TRBV9,-,TRBJ2-7,CASSVAPTLLHEQYF
TRBV7-2,-,TRBJ2-1,CASSLRSGPTSGNLF
TRBV30,-,TRBJ1-5,CAWSVSRHQPQHF
TRBV5-1,-,TRBJ2-7,CASSSRTGGHEQYF
TRBV4-2,-,TRBJ1-2,CASSQERVNYGYTF
TRBV5-1,-,TRBJ2-5,CASSLVDSGWETQYF
TRBV7-3,-,TRBJ1-6,CASSLGQFYNSPLHF
TRBV9,-,TRBJ2-7,CASSLLGGSEQYF
TRBV12-3/TRBV12-4,-,TRBJ2-7,CASSQGAREQYF
TRBV7-2,-,TRBJ2-7,CASLPGAGELYEQYF
TRBV7-8,-,TRBJ1-5,CASSRPLQGTQPNQPQHF
TRBV5-1,-,TRBJ2-7,CASSVGVGRLVSGTGSPYEQYF
TRBV7-8,-,TRBJ1-1,CASSLGGTAEAFF
TRBV5-1,-,TRBJ1-4,CASSWAENEKLFF
TRBV9,-,TRBJ2-2,CASSVGLTGELFF
TRBV5-1,-,TRBJ1-2,CASSQGQGSTGYTF
TRBV7-2,-,TRBJ2-1,CASSSRRADNEQFF
TRBV5-1,-,TRBJ2-1,CASSLGLGGGSGNNEQFF
TRBV18,-,TRBJ2-1,CASSPLGSYNEQFF
TRBV5-5,-,TRBJ2-3,CASSLGPAKDTQYF
TRBV19,-,TRBJ2-7,CASSIRTETYEQYF
TRBV27,-,TRBJ2-2,CASSGLAGAGELFF